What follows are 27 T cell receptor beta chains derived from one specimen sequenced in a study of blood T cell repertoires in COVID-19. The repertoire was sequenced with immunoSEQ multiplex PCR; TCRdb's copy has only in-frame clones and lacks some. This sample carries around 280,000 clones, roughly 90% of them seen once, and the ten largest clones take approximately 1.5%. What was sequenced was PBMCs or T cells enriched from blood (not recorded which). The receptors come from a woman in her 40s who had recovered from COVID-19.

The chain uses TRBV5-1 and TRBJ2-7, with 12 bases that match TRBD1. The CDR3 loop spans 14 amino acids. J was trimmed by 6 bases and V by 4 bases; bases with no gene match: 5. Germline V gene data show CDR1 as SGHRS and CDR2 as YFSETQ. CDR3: CASSGGTGGTEQYF. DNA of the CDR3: TGCGCCAGCAGCGGGGGGACAGGGGGCACCGAGCAGTACTTC.

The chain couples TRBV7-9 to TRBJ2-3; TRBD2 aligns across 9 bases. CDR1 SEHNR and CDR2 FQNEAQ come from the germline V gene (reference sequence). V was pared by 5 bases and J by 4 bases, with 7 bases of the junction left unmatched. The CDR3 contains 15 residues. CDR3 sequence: CASSPVAGVADTQYF. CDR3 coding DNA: TGTGCCAGCAGCCCAGTAGCGGGGGTGGCAGATACGCAGTATTTT.

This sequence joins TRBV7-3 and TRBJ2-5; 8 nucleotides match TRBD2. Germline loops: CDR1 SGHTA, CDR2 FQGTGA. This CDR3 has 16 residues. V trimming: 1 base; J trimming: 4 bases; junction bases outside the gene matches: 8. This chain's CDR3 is CASSLNPAGGGETQYF. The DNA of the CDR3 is TGTGCCAGCAGCTTAAATCCCGCGGGGGGAGGAGAGACCCAGTACTTC. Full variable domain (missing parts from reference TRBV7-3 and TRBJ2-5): GAGVSQTPSNKVTEKGKYVELRCDPISGHTALYWYRQSLGQGPEFLIYFQGTGAADDSGLPNDRFFAVRPEGSVSTLKIQRTERGDSAVYLCASSLNPAGGGETQYFGPGTRLLVL.

The CDR3 DNA follows: TGCGCCAGCAGCTTGGCCAGGGATTTGGAAGAGACCCAGTACTTC. Translating it yields CASSLARDLEETQYF. The chain has TRBV5-1 and TRBJ2-5, with D maybe TRBD1 (5 bases). Germline V gene sequence: CDR1 SGHRS, CDR2 YFSETQ. This CDR3 has 15 residues. Trimming took 0 bases from V and 3 from J, leaving 12 bases between them.

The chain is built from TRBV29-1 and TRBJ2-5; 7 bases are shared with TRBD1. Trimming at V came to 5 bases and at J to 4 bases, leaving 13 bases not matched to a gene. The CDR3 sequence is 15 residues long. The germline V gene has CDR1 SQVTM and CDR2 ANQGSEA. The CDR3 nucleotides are TGCAGCGTTTCAAAAAGAGGGGGCATCTCAGAGACCCAGTACTTC. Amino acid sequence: CSVSKRGGISETQYF.

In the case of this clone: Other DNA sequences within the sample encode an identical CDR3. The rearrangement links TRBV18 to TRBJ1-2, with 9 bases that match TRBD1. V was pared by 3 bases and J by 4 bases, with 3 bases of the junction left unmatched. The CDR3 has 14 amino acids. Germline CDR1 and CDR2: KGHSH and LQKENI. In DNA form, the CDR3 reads TGTGCCAGCTCACCCCTGGACAGGGGCTATGGCTACACCTTC. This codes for CASSPLDRGYGYTF.

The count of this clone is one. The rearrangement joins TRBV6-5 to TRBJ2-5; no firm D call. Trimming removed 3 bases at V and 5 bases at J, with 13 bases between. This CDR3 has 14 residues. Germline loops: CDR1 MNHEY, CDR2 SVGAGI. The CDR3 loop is CASSYSPTEETQYF. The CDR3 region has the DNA TGTGCCAGCAGTTATAGCCCGACGGAGGAGACCCAGTACTTC.

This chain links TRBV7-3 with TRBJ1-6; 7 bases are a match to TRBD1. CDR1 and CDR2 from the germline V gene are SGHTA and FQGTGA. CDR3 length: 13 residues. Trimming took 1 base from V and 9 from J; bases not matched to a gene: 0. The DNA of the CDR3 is TGTGCCAGCAGCTTAAGACAGGGTTCACCCCTCCACTTT. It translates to CASSLRQGSPLHF.

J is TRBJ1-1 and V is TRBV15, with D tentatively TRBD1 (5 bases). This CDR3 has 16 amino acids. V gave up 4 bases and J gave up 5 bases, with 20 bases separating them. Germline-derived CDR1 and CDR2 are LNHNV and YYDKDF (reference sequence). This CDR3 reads CATSTMNQGGWTEAFF. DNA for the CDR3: TGTGCCACCAGCACGATGAATCAGGGCGGTTGGACTGAAGCTTTCTTT. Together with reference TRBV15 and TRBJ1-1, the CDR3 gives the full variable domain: DAMVIQNPRYQVTQFGKPVTLSCSQTLNHNVMYWYQQKSSQAPKLLFHYYDKDFNNEADTPDNFQSRRPNTSFCFLDIRSPGLGDTAMYLCATSTMNQGGWTEAFFGQGTRLTVV.

The CDR3 region is CASSQGTGRLYGYTF. As DNA, the CDR3 is TGTGCCAGCAGCCAAGGGACAGGGAGGCTCTATGGCTACACCTTC. This chain joins TRBV4-2 and TRBJ1-2; 8 bases match TRBD1. Germline loops: CDR1 LGHNA, CDR2 YNFKEQ. V lost 1 base to trimming and J lost 4 bases; unmatched junction nucleotides: 5. The CDR3 loop spans 15 amino acids.

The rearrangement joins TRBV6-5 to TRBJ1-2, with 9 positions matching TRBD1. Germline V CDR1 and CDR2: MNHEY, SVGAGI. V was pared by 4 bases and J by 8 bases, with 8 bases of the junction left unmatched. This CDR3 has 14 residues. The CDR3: CASSSRTGAGGYTF. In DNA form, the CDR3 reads TGTGCCAGCAGTTCTCGGACAGGGGCAGGAGGCTACACCTTC.

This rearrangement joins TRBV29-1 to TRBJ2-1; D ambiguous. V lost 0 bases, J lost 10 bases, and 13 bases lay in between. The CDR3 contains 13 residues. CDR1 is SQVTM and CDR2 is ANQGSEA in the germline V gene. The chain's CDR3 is CSVEDLRNIEQFF. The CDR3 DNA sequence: TGCAGCGTTGAAGACTTGAGGAATATCGAGCAGTTCTTC.

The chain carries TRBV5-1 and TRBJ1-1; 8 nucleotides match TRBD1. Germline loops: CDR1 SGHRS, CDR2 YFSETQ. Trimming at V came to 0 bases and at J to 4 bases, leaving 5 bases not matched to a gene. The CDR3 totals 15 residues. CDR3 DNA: TGCGCCAGCAGCTTGGGACAGGGGACGGTCACTGAAGCTTTCTTT. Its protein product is CASSLGQGTVTEAFF.

The chain's CDR3 is CASSIVGGLRDQPQHF. DNA of the CDR3: TGTGCCAGTAGTATAGTTGGGGGACTCCGTGATCAGCCCCAGCATTTT. The chain combines TRBV19 with TRBJ1-5, with D possibly TRBD1 on 5 matching bases. The CDR3 has 16 residues. Germline CDR1 and CDR2: LNHDA and SQIVND (reference sequence). Trimming pared 1 base from V and 5 bases from J, leaving 15 bases between.

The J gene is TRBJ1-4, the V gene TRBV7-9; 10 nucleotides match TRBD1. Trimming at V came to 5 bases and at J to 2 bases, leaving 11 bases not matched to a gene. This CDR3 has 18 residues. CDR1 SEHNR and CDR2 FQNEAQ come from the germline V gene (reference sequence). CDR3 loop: CASSRYLGQGSTNEKLFF. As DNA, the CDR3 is TGTGCCAGCAGCAGATACTTGGGACAGGGGAGCACTAATGAAAAACTGTTTTTT.

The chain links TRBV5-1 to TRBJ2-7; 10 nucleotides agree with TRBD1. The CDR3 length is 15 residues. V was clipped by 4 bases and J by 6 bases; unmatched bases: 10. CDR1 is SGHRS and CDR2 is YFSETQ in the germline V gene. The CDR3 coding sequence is TGCGCCAGCAGCCAAGCATCCGGGACAGGGGTCGAGCAGTACTTC. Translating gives CASSQASGTGVEQYF. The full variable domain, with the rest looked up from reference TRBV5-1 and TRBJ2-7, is KAGVTQTPRYLIKTRGQQVTLSCSPISGHRSVSWYQQTPGQGLQFLFEYFSETQRNKGNFPGRFSGRQFSNSRSEMNVSTLELGDSALYLCASSQASGTGVEQYFGPGTRLTVT.

CDR3 residues: CATQTDTDTQYF. The CDR3 bases are TGTGCCACCCAGACAGACACAGATACGCAGTATTTT. The chain recombines TRBV5-4 with TRBJ2-3; TRBD1 might be the D (5 bases). The CDR3 has 12 amino acids. The ends were cut back, 9 bases at V and 2 bases at J, with 10 bases in the middle. The germline CDR1 and CDR2 sequences are SGHNT and YYREEE (reference sequence).

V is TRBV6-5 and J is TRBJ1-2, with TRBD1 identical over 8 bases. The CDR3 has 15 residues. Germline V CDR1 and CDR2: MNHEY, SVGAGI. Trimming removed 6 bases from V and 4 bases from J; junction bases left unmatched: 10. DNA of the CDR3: TGTGCCAGCAGACAAACCACAGGGGGAAGCTATGGCTACACCTTC. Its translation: CASRQTTGGSYGYTF.

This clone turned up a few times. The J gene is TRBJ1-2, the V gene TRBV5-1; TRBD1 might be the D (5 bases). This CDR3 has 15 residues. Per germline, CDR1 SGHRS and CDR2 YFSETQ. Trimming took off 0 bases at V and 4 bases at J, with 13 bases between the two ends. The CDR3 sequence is CASSLVGGTSYGYTF. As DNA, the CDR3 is TGCGCCAGCAGCTTGGTTGGAGGGACGTCCTATGGCTACACCTTC.

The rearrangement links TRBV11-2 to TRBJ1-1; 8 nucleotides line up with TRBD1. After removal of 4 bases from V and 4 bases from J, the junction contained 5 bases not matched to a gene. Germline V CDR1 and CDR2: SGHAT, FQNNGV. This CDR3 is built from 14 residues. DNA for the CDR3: TGTGCCAGCAGCTCTCGTACAGGGGGCACTGAAGCTTTCTTT. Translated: CASSSRTGGTEAFF.

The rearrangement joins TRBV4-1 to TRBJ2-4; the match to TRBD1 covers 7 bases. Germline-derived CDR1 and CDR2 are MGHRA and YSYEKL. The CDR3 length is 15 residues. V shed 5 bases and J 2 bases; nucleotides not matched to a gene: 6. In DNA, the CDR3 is TGCGCCAGCAGCGGGACAGCCGCGACCAAAAACATTCAGTACTTC. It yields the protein CASSGTAATKNIQYF.

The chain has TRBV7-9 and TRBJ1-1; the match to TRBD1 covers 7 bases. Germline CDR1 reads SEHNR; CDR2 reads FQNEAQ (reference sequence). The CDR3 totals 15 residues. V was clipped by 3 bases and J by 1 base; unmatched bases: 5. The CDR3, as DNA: TGTGCCAGCAGCTTGAAGGGGGCTTGGAACACTGAAGCTTTCTTT. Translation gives CASSLKGAWNTEAFF. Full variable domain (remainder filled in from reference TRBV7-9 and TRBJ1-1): DTGVSQNPRHKITKRGQNVTFRCDPISEHNRLYWYRQTLGQGPEFLTYFQNEAQLEKSRLLSDRFSAERPKGSFSTLEIQRTEQGDSAMYLCASSLKGAWNTEAFFGQGTRLTVV.

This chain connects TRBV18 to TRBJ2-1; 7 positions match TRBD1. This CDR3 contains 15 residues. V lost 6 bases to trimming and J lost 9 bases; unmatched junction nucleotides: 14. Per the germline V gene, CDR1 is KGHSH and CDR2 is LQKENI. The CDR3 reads CASSPKSRGTGEQFF. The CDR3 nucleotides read TGTGCCAGCTCTCCTAAATCCAGGGGGACCGGTGAGCAGTTCTTC.

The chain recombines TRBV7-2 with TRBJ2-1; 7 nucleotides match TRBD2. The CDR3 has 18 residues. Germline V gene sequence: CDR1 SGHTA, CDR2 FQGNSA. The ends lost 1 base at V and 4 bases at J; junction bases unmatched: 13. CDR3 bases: TGTGCCAGCAGCTTAGGCCTTTTACGGGGGAGGGGTTACAATGAGCAGTTCTTC. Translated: CASSLGLLRGRGYNEQFF.

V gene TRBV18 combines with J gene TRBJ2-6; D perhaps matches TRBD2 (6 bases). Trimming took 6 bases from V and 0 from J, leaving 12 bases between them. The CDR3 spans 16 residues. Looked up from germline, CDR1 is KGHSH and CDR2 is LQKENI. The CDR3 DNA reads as TGTGCCAGCTCGAGTCGGGGGAGCTCTGGGGCCAACGTCCTGACTTTC. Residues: CASSSRGSSGANVLTF.

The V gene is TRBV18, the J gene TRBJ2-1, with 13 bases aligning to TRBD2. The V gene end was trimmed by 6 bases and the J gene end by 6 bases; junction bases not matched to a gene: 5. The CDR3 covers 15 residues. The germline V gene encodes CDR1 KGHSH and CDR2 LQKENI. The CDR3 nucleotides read TGTGCCAGCTCCCCTACTAGCGGGAGGGTCAATGAGCAGTTCTTC. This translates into CASSPTSGRVNEQFF.

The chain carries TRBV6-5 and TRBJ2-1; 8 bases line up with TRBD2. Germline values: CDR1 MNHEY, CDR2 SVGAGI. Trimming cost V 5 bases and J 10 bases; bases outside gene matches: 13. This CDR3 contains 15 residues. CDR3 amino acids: CASSNALGTSQEQFF. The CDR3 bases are TGTGCCAGCAGTAATGCTTTGGGGACTAGTCAAGAGCAGTTCTTC.